This TCR beta chain appears in the sequencing data of a study of tumor-infiltrating lymphocytes in primary liver carcinoma. About the research overall: The patient population consisted of men and women between 30 and 69 years of age.

Study findings and constraints: Tumor region pairs showed greater overlap than either tumor-adjacent or tumor-blood pairs did. The study found a significantly higher top-250-clone fraction in tumors than in blood (p = 0.039). Only about 7-25% of top clones were detected in each of the five tumor regions.

Co-extraction of both nucleic acids (RNA and DNA) used about 20-33 mg of unsorted bulk tissue. Priming with a constant-region primer yielded TCR beta cDNA from 450 to 550 ng total RNA. Libraries for TCR beta were built through three nested multiplex PCR rounds, which together made up a slightly modified ARM-PCR procedure. Primers for the first two PCR rounds were TRBV1-TRBV30 forward primers and a C-beta reverse primer (about 9 cycles per round). TCRdb processed the multiplex PCR reads anew with MiXCR; each CDR3 protein has one entry. The data show approximately 110,000 distinct CDR3 sequences, less than 80% seen once. CDR3 length: 14 amino acids. Per the germline V gene, CDR1 is SGHNT and CDR2 is YENEEA. This clonotype came up once. What it binds is not known. One end of the junction does not line up with germline, which may come from a read error.

Sample: liver tumor tissue from sampling region 1. Subset meaning: tumor region T1, superior pole. The rearrangement joins TRBV11-3 to TRBJ2-3, with D unclear. The clonotype originates from a woman aged 55-69 years with primary liver carcinoma and hepatitis B virus infection. CDR3 sequence reads: CASSFRTSTDRQYF. For the CDR3, the DNA is TGTGCCAGCAGTTTCAGGACCAGCACAGATAGGCAGTATTTT.